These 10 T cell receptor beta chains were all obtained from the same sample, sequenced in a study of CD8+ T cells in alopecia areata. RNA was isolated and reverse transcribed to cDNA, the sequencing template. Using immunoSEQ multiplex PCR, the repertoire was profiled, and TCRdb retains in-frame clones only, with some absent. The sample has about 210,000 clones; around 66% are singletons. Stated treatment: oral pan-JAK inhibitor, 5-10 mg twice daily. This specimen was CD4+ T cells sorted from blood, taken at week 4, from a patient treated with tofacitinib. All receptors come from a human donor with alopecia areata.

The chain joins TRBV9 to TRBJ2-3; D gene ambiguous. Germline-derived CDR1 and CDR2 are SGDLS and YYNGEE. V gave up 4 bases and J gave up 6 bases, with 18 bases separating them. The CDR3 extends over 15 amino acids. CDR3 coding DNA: TGTGCCAGCAGCACATCAACCCACGCCAGGGATACGCAGTATTTT. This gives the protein CASSTSTHARDTQYF.

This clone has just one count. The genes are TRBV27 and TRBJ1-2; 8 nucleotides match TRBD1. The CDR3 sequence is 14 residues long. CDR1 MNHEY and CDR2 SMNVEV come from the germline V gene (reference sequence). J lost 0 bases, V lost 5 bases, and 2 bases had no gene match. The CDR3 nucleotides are TGTGCCAGCAGTCCACAGGGGGCTAACTATGGCTACACCTTC. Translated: CASSPQGANYGYTF.

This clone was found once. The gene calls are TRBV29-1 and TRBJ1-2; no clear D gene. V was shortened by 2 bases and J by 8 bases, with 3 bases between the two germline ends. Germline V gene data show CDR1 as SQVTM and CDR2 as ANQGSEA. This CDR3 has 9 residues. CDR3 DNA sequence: TGCAGCGTTGAAAACGGCTACACCTTC. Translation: CSVENGYTF.

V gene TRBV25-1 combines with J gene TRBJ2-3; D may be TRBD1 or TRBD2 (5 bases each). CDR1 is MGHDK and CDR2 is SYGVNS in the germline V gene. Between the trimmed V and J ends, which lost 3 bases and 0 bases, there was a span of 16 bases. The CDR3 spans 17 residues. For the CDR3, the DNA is TGTGCCAGCAGTGACCTCAGGGACGGCTGGAGCACAGATACGCAGTATTTT. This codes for CASSDLRDGWSTDTQYF.

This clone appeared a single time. The CDR3 protein is CASSPQRLVKLSDTQYF. CDR3 sequence (DNA): TGTGCCAGCAGCCCCCAAAGACTAGTAAAGTTGTCAGATACGCAGTATTTT. The V gene is TRBV7-2, the J gene TRBJ2-3; weak D call: TRBD2 (6 bases). The ends were cut back, 5 bases at V and 4 bases at J, with 22 bases in the middle. The CDR3 is 17 amino acids. The germline V gene has CDR1 SGHTA and CDR2 FQGNSA.

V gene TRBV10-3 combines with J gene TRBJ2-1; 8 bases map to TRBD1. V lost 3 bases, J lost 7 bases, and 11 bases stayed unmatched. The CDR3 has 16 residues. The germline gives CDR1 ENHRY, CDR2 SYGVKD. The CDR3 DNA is TGTGCCATCAGTGACCAAAACCAGGGGGCGGGAAATGAGCAGTTCTTC. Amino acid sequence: CAISDQNQGAGNEQFF.

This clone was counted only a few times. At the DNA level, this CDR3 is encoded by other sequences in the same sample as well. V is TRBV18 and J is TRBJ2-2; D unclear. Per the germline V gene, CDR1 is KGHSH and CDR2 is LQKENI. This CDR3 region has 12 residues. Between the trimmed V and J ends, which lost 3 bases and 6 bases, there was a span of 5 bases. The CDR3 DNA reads TGTGCCAGCTCACCCGAGGCCGGGGAGCTGTTTTTT. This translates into CASSPEAGELFF. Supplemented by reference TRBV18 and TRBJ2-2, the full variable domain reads NAGVMQNPRHLVRRRGQEARLRCSPMKGHSHVYWYRQLPEEGLKFMVYLQKENIIDESGMPKERFSAEFPKEGPSILRIQQVVRGDSAAYFCASSPEAGELFFGEGSRLTVL.

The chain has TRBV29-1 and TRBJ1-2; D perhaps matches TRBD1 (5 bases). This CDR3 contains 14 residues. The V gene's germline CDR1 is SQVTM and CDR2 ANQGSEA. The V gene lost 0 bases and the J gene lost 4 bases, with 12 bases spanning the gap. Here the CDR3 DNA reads TGCAGCGTTGAAGATCCAGGGCTAGGCTATGGCTACACCTTC. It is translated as CSVEDPGLGYGYTF. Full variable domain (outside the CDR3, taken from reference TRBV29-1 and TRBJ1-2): SAVISQKPSRDICQRGTSLTIQCQVDSQVTMMFWYRQQPGQSLTLIATANQGSEATYESGFVIDKFPISRPNLTFSTLTVSNMSPEDSSIYLCSVEDPGLGYGYTFGSGTRLTVV.

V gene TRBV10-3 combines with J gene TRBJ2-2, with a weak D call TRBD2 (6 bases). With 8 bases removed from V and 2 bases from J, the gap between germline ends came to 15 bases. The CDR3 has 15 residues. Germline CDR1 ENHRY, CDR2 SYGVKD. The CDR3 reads CAIRGGTANTGELFF. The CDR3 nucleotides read TGTGCCATCCGAGGCGGGACGGCAAACACCGGGGAGCTGTTTTTT.

The CDR3 spells CAWNAGDRTDTQYF. CDR3 coding DNA: TGTGCCTGGAATGCGGGGGACCGCACAGATACGCAGTATTTT. The chain employs TRBV30 and TRBJ2-3; the match to TRBD2 covers 7 bases. J lost 1 base, V lost 4 bases, and 5 bases had no gene match. CDR1 and CDR2 (germline): GTSNPN, SVGIG (reference sequence). This CDR3 is built from 14 residues.